Described below is a single TCR beta chain sequence and its context. Its target is not known. The PCR contained 60 Vbeta and 13 Jbeta primers. Authors' data handling: Approximately 11 million shared chains were among the about 80 million unique TCR beta chains that a later analysis counted. Assay: immunoSEQ multiplex PCR; the TCRdb copy retains only in-frame clones and omits some. V, J and clone size derive from that table, while D and trimming were established from the DNA sequence. The sample lists about 140,000 clones; around 10% were seen once. This entry is derived from a study of cytomegalovirus exposure and HLA in healthy donors. Study findings and constraints: About 87% or about 30% of the time was how often most TCR beta V segments were productive, according to an earlier analysis. In a later analysis, V- and J-gene trimming of beta chains associated with a DCLRE1C missense variant, replicated independently.

The source material was PBMCs. This sequence originates from a man aged 50-60 years in good health and CMV-seronegative.

The CDR3 bases are TGCGCCAGCAGCAACTCCCGGACAGGTCTTAATGAAAAACTGTTTTTT. It translates to CASSNSRTGLNEKLFF. The genes are TRBV5-1 and TRBJ1-4, with 7 bases aligning to TRBD1. Germline CDR1 reads SGHRS; CDR2 reads YFSETQ. The J segment lost 4 bases and the V segment lost 4 bases, leaving 10 bases of the junction unmatched. This CDR3 is 16 amino acids long.